Reported below is one TCR beta chain. A second PCR of roughly 7 to 11 cycles used a sample-barcoded 5' primer and a J-beta primer mix. Each CDR3 protein is one row after TCRdb ran MiXCR on the 5' RACE reads. The data show around 970,000 distinct CDR3 sequences, roughly 51% seen once. This sample is part of a study of blood T cells in healthy people across ages. The receptor was derived from a woman between 55 and 75 years old in good health. Sequenced sample: blood.

In DNA form, the CDR3 reads TGTGCCAGCAGTTCGGGACCCCGCGGGACCCAGTACTTC. This encodes CASSSGPRGTQYF. This chain connects TRBV27 to TRBJ2-7; D possibly uses TRBD1 or TRBD2 (5 bases each). The J call could be wrong; TRBJ2-5 is a better fit for the DNA end. The germline V gene has CDR1 MNHEY and CDR2 SMNVEV (reference sequence). There are 13 residues in the CDR3.